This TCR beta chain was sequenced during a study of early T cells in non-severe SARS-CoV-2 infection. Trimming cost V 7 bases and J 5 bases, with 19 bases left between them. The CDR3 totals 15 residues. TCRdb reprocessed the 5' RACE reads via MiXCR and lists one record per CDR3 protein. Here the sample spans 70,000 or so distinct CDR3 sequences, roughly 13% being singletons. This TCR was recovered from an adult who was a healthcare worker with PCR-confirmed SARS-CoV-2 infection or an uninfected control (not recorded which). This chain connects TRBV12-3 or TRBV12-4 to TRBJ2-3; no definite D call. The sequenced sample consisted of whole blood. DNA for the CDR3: TGTGCCAGCACCCATTCCCACGACCTGCGAGATACGCAGTATTTT. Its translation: CASTHSHDLRDTQYF.